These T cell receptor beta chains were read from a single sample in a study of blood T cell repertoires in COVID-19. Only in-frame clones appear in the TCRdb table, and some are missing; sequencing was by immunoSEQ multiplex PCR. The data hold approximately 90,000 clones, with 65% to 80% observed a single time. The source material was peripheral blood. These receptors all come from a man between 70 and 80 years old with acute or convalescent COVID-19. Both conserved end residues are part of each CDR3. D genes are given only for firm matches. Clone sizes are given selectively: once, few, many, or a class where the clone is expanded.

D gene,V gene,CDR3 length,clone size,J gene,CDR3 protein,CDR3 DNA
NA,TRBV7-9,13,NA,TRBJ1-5,CASSSNSNQPQHF,TGTGCCAGCAGCTCAAATAGCAATCAGCCCCAGCATTTT
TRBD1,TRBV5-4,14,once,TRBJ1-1,CASSTTGEGTEAFF,TGTGCCAGCAGCACTACAGGGGAAGGAACTGAAGCTTTCTTT
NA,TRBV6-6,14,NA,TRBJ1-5,CASSLANSNQPQHF,TGTGCCAGCAGTTTAGCCAATAGCAATCAGCCCCAGCATTTT
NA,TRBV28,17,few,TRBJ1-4,CASSISYSVETNEKLFF,TGTGCCAGCAGTATTTCTTATAGTGTGGAGACTAATGAAAAACTGTTTTTT
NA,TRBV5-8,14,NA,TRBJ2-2,CASSLETRVGELFF,TGTGCCAGCAGCTTGGAGACTAGGGTCGGGGAGCTGTTTTTT
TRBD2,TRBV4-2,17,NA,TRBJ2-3,CASSRLGSGGQTDTQYF,TGTGCCAGCAGCCGCCTAGGGAGCGGGGGGCAGACAGATACGCAGTATTTT
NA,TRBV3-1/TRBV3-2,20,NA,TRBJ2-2,CASSRHRKGRQLGSTGELFF,TGTGCCAGCAGCCGACACCGTAAAGGACGCCAACTGGGGAGCACCGGGGAGCTGTTTTTT
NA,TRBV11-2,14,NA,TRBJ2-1,CASSVRAGALEQFF,TGTGCCAGCAGCGTTAGGGCGGGGGCGCTTGAGCAGTTCTTC
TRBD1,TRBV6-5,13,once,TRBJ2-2,CATGTGITGELFF,TGTGCCACCGGGACAGGGATCACCGGGGAGCTGTTTTTT
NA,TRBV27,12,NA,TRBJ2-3,CASSFRGATQYF,TGTGCCAGCAGTTTCAGGGGGGCTACGCAGTATTTT
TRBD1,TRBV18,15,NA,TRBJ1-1,CASSERQGENTEAFF,TGTGCCAGCTCAGAGAGACAGGGTGAGAACACTGAAGCTTTCTTT
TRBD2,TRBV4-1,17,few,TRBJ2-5,CASSHPRTSGVQETQYF,TGCGCCAGCAGCCATCCCAGGACTAGCGGGGTTCAAGAGACCCAGTACTTC
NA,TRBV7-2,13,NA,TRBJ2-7,CASSLDGGYEQYF,TGTGCGAGCAGCTTAGACGGAGGCTACGAGCAGTACTTC
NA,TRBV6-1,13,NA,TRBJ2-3,CASSERGGDTQYF,TGTGCCAGCAGTGAAAGAGGAGGGGATACGCAGTATTTT
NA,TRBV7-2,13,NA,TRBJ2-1,CASSLGPGSEQFF,TGTGCCAGCAGCTTAGGACCGGGGAGTGAGCAGTTCTTC
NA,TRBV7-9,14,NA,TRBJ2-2,CASSSATGYGELFF,TGTGCCAGCAGCTCCGCTACGGGGTACGGGGAGCTGTTTTTT
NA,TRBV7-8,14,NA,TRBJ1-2,CASSFYREGVGYTF,TGTGCCAGCAGCTTCTACAGGGAAGGAGTAGGCTACACCTTC
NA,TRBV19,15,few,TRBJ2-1,CASSIDRGKNNEQFF,TGTGCCAGTAGTATAGATCGGGGTAAGAACAATGAGCAGTTCTTC
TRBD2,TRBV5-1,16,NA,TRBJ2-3,CASRLAGGGLTDTQYF,TGCGCCAGCAGGCTGGCGGGGGGGGGACTCACAGATACGCAGTATTTT
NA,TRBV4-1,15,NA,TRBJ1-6,CASSQEGRVGSPLHF,TGCGCCAGCAGCCAAGAAGGCAGGGTTGGTTCACCCCTCCACTTT
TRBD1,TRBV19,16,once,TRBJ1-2,CASSIGGQGADYGYTF,TGTGCCAGTAGTATTGGGGGACAGGGGGCGGACTATGGCTACACCTTC
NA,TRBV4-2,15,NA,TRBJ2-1,CASSLTQSSYNEQFF,TGTGCCAGCAGCCTGACACAGAGCTCCTACAATGAGCAGTTCTTC
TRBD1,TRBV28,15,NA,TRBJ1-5,CASRIQGVLNQPQHF,TGTGCCAGCAGGATACAGGGGGTTCTCAATCAGCCCCAGCATTTT
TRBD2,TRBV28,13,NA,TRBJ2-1,CASGSGGGYEQFF,TGTGCCAGCGGGAGCGGGGGGGGGTATGAGCAGTTCTTC
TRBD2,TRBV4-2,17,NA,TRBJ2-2,CASSQLSGGASTGELFF,TGTGCCAGCAGCCAACTGAGCGGGGGGGCAAGCACCGGGGAGCTGTTTTTT
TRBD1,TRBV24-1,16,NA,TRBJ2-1,CATSDLAGTGGERSFF,TGTGCCACCAGTGATTTGGCCGGGACAGGGGGCGAACGCAGCTTCTTC
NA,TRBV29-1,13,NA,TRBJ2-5,CSVARVDGETQYF,TGCAGCGTTGCCAGGGTTGATGGCGAGACCCAGTACTTC
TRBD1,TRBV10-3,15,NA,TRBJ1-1,CAISELDREETEAFF,TGTGCCATCAGTGAGTTGGACAGGGAAGAAACTGAAGCTTTCTTT
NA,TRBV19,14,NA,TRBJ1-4,CASSITGRYEKLFF,TGTGCCAGTAGTATTACAGGGCGTTATGAAAAACTGTTTTTT
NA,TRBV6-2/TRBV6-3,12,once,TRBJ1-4,CASSYAGEKLFF,TGTGCCAGCAGTTACGCGGGGGAAAAACTGTTTTTT
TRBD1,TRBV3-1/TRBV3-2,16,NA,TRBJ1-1,CASSQVMTGGNTEAFF,TGTGCCAGCAGCCAAGTAATGACAGGGGGAAACACTGAAGCTTTCTTT
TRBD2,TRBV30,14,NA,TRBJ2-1,CAWSGSRGGGEQFF,TGTGCCTGGAGTGGGTCTCGTGGGGGGGGTGAGCAGTTCTTC
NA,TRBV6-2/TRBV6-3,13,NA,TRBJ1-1,CASSYVLRTEAFF,TGTGCCAGCAGTTACGTGTTACGGACTGAAGCTTTCTTT
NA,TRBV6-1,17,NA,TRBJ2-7,CASSEGSGWGGHYEQYF,TGTGCCAGCAGTGAAGGATCTGGTTGGGGGGGCCACTACGAGCAGTACTTC
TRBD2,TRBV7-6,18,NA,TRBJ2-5,CASSKPVASGGLQETQYF,TGTGCCAGCAGCAAACCAGTAGCTAGCGGGGGCCTACAAGAGACCCAGTACTTC
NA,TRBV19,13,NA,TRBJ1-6,CASSRFGGSPLHF,TGTGCCAGTAGTAGATTCGGTGGTTCACCCCTCCACTTT
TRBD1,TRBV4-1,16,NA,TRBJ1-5,CASSLSGTGGDQPQHF,TGCGCCAGCAGCCTTTCCGGGACAGGGGGCGATCAGCCCCAGCATTTT
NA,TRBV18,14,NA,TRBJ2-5,CASYRGGEGETQYF,TGTGCCAGCTACCGAGGGGGAGAAGGAGAGACCCAGTACTTC
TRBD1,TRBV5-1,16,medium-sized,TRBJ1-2,CASSPLGDRGLYGYTF,TGCGCCAGCAGCCCATTGGGGGACAGGGGTCTTTATGGCTACACCTTC
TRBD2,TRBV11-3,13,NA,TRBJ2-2,CASSSGGVGELFF,TGTGCCAGCAGCTCCGGGGGGGTCGGGGAGCTGTTTTTT
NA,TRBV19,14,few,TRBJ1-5,CASKGTFFNQPQHF,TGTGCCAGTAAGGGGACTTTTTTCAATCAGCCCCAGCATTTT
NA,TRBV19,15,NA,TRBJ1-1,CATTTLGHSEAEAFF,TGTGCCACCACGACGCTGGGACATTCTGAGGCTGAAGCTTTCTTT
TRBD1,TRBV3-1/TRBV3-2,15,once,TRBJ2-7,CASSHRTGTVYEQYF,TGTGCCAGCAGCCATCGGACAGGAACCGTCTACGAGCAGTACTTC
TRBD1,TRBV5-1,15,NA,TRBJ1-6,CASSLSGTGRSPLHF,TGCGCCAGCAGCTTGTCCGGGACAGGGCGATCACCCCTCCACTTT
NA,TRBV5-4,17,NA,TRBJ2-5,CASSLAGAGALQETQYF,TGTGCCAGCAGCTTGGCCGGGGCGGGGGCCCTCCAAGAGACCCAGTACTTC
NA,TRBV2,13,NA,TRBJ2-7,CASSSRLNYEQYF,TGTGCCAGCAGTTCTCGACTAAACTACGAGCAGTACTTC
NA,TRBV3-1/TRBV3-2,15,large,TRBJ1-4,CASSQDWGGREKLFF,TGTGCCAGCAGCCAAGATTGGGGGGGCAGGGAAAAACTGTTTTTT
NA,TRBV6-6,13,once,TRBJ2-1,CASWVRGLNEQFF,TGTGCCAGCTGGGTAAGAGGTTTAAATGAGCAGTTCTTC
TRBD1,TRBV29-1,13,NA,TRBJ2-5,CSVTPGQQETQYF,TGCAGCGTAACGCCGGGACAGCAAGAGACCCAGTACTTC
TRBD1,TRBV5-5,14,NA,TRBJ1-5,CASSQGQGNQPQHF,TGTGCCAGCAGCCAGGGACAGGGGAATCAGCCCCAGCATTTT
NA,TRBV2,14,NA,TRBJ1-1,CASTGQNRNTEAFF,TGTGCCAGCACCGGACAGAACCGGAACACTGAAGCTTTCTTT
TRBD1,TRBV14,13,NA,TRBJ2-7,CASSQTGLYEQYF,TGTGCCAGCAGCCAGACAGGGCTCTACGAGCAGTACTTC
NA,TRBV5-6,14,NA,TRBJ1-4,CASSAGATNEKLFF,TGTGCCAGCAGCGCCGGTGCAACTAATGAAAAACTGTTTTTT
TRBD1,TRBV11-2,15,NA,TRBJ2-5,CASSVQGTEQETQYF,TGTGCCAGCAGCGTACAGGGGACGGAACAAGAGACCCAGTACTTC
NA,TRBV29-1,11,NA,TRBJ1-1,CSVVRATEAFF,TGCAGCGTTGTGAGGGCTACTGAAGCTTTCTTT
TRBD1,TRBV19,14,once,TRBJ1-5,CASQRQGSNQPQHF,TGTGCCAGCCAGCGACAGGGGAGCAATCAGCCCCAGCATTTT
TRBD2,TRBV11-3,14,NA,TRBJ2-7,CASSDTSEPYEQYF,TGTGCCAGCAGCGACACTAGCGAACCCTACGAGCAGTACTTC
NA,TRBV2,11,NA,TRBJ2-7,CASSELAEQYF,TGTGCCAGCAGTGAATTGGCCGAGCAGTACTTC